This is a list of T cell receptor beta chains from one sample in a study of shared clonotypes between healthy human individuals. Repertoires were generated with immunoSEQ multiplex PCR, while TCRdb's copy carries only in-frame clones and drops some. Among 600,000 to 750,000 clones listed, roughly 91% were seen once. The sequencing sample was made of memory CD8+ T cells from PBMCs. These TCRs come from a man younger than 35 in good health. Some clones in this sample may be carry-over from other donors' samples. Both conserved end residues are part of each CDR3. A D gene is named only where the DNA matches it firmly. The size of a clone is reported for some rows only, either as once, few or many, or as a class for expanded clones.

cdr3_nt: TGTGCCAGCAGCTTATCGGGGGTCCCTGAAGCTTTCTTT
cdr3_aa: CASSLSGVPEAFF
d_call: -
j_call: TRBJ1-1
v_call: TRBV7-9
clone_size: -
cdr3_length: 13

cdr3_nt: TGCAGCGTAACCGGTAGCGGGGCCTCCTACGAGCAGTACTTC
cdr3_aa: CSVTGSGASYEQYF
d_call: TRBD2
j_call: TRBJ2-7
v_call: TRBV29-1
clone_size: -
cdr3_length: 14

cdr3_nt: TGTGCCAGCAGTTTATCCACGACAGGGGTTGGCTACACCTTC
cdr3_aa: CASSLSTTGVGYTF
d_call: TRBD1
j_call: TRBJ1-2
v_call: TRBV28
clone_size: many
cdr3_length: 14

cdr3_nt: TGCGCCAGCAGCTTGGGTTCTTCCACTGAAGCTTTCTTT
cdr3_aa: CASSLGSSTEAFF
d_call: -
j_call: TRBJ1-1
v_call: TRBV5-1
clone_size: -
cdr3_length: 13

cdr3_nt: TGTGCCAGCAGCGTAGGAGGAGGGTTGAACACTGAAGCTTTCTTT
cdr3_aa: CASSVGGGLNTEAFF
d_call: -
j_call: TRBJ1-1
v_call: TRBV9
clone_size: -
cdr3_length: 15

cdr3_nt: TGCGCCAGCAGCCAAATAGCGGGAGCGACCTACGAGCAGTACTTC
cdr3_aa: CASSQIAGATYEQYF
d_call: TRBD2
j_call: TRBJ2-7
v_call: TRBV4-3
clone_size: once
cdr3_length: 15

cdr3_nt: TGTGCCAGCAGTTTATATCCCCCCTTTTGGCGGGAGTTCTACAATGAGCAGTTCTTC
cdr3_aa: CASSLYPPFWREFYNEQFF
d_call: TRBD2
j_call: TRBJ2-1
v_call: TRBV27
clone_size: -
cdr3_length: 19

cdr3_nt: TGTGCCAGCAGCTCCGGATCAGGGGCAAAAATTAATAACTATGGCTACACCTTC
cdr3_aa: CASSSGSGAKINNYGYTF
d_call: -
j_call: TRBJ1-2
v_call: TRBV7-6
clone_size: -
cdr3_length: 18

cdr3_nt: TGTGCCAGCAGCACAGAGACAGGGCAAGGCACAGATACGCAGTATTTT
cdr3_aa: CASSTETGQGTDTQYF
d_call: -
j_call: TRBJ2-3
v_call: TRBV21-1
clone_size: once
cdr3_length: 16

cdr3_nt: TGTGCCAGCAGCTCCTTAGCGGGAGGGTACAATGAGCAGTTCTTC
cdr3_aa: CASSSLAGGYNEQFF
d_call: TRBD2
j_call: TRBJ2-1
v_call: TRBV7-2
clone_size: -
cdr3_length: 15

cdr3_nt: TGCGCCAGCACCCCGGCGGCGCACACCGGGGAGCTGTTTTTT
cdr3_aa: CASTPAAHTGELFF
d_call: -
j_call: TRBJ2-2
v_call: TRBV5-1
clone_size: -
cdr3_length: 14

cdr3_nt: TGTGCCAGCAGCCCCCATCGGTACACAGATACGCAGTATTTT
cdr3_aa: CASSPHRYTDTQYF
d_call: -
j_call: TRBJ2-3
v_call: TRBV7-2
clone_size: -
cdr3_length: 14

cdr3_nt: TGTGCCAGCAGTTTACTAGGACAGGGTACGCATGAGCAGTTCTTC
cdr3_aa: CASSLLGQGTHEQFF
d_call: TRBD1
j_call: TRBJ2-1
v_call: TRBV28
clone_size: -
cdr3_length: 15

cdr3_nt: TGTGCCAGCAGCTTAGTCGGGGCGAACACTGAAGCTTTCTTT
cdr3_aa: CASSLVGANTEAFF
d_call: -
j_call: TRBJ1-1
v_call: TRBV7-9
clone_size: few
cdr3_length: 14

cdr3_nt: TGTGCCAGCAGCCCGGGACTCCGGGGGGTCAATGAGCAGTTCTTC
cdr3_aa: CASSPGLRGVNEQFF
d_call: TRBD2
j_call: TRBJ2-1
v_call: TRBV6-1
clone_size: -
cdr3_length: 15

cdr3_nt: TGCGCCAGCAGCCAAGAAGGGATATCGGGCGCCAACTCTGGAAACACCATATATTTT
cdr3_aa: CASSQEGISGANSGNTIYF
d_call: -
j_call: TRBJ1-3
v_call: TRBV4-1
clone_size: -
cdr3_length: 19

cdr3_nt: TGTGCAAGTCGCCTATTAGCGGGAGAGGGCGAGCAGTACTTC
cdr3_aa: CASRLLAGEGEQYF
d_call: -
j_call: TRBJ2-7
v_call: TRBV12-2
clone_size: -
cdr3_length: 14

cdr3_nt: TGTGCCAGCAATTCCTGGGGGCGCCCCGAGCAGTACTTC
cdr3_aa: CASNSWGRPEQYF
d_call: -
j_call: TRBJ2-7
v_call: TRBV7-9
clone_size: few
cdr3_length: 13

cdr3_nt: TGTGCCAGCAGTTCCTCTAGAGATACGCAGTATTTT
cdr3_aa: CASSSSRDTQYF
d_call: -
j_call: TRBJ2-3
v_call: TRBV27
clone_size: -
cdr3_length: 12

cdr3_nt: TGTGCCAGCAGCCAACAGGGTCCCTACGAGCAGTACTTC
cdr3_aa: CASSQQGPYEQYF
d_call: -
j_call: TRBJ2-7
v_call: TRBV7-9
clone_size: -
cdr3_length: 13

cdr3_nt: TGCGCCAGCAGGGACGGGACAGGGGAAGGCTATGGCTACACCTTC
cdr3_aa: CASRDGTGEGYGYTF
d_call: TRBD1
j_call: TRBJ1-2
v_call: TRBV5-1
clone_size: -
cdr3_length: 15

cdr3_nt: TGTGCCAGCAGTCCCGACTACGCCTTGGTAGGCCACGAGCAGTACTTC
cdr3_aa: CASSPDYALVGHEQYF
d_call: -
j_call: TRBJ2-7
v_call: TRBV28
clone_size: -
cdr3_length: 16